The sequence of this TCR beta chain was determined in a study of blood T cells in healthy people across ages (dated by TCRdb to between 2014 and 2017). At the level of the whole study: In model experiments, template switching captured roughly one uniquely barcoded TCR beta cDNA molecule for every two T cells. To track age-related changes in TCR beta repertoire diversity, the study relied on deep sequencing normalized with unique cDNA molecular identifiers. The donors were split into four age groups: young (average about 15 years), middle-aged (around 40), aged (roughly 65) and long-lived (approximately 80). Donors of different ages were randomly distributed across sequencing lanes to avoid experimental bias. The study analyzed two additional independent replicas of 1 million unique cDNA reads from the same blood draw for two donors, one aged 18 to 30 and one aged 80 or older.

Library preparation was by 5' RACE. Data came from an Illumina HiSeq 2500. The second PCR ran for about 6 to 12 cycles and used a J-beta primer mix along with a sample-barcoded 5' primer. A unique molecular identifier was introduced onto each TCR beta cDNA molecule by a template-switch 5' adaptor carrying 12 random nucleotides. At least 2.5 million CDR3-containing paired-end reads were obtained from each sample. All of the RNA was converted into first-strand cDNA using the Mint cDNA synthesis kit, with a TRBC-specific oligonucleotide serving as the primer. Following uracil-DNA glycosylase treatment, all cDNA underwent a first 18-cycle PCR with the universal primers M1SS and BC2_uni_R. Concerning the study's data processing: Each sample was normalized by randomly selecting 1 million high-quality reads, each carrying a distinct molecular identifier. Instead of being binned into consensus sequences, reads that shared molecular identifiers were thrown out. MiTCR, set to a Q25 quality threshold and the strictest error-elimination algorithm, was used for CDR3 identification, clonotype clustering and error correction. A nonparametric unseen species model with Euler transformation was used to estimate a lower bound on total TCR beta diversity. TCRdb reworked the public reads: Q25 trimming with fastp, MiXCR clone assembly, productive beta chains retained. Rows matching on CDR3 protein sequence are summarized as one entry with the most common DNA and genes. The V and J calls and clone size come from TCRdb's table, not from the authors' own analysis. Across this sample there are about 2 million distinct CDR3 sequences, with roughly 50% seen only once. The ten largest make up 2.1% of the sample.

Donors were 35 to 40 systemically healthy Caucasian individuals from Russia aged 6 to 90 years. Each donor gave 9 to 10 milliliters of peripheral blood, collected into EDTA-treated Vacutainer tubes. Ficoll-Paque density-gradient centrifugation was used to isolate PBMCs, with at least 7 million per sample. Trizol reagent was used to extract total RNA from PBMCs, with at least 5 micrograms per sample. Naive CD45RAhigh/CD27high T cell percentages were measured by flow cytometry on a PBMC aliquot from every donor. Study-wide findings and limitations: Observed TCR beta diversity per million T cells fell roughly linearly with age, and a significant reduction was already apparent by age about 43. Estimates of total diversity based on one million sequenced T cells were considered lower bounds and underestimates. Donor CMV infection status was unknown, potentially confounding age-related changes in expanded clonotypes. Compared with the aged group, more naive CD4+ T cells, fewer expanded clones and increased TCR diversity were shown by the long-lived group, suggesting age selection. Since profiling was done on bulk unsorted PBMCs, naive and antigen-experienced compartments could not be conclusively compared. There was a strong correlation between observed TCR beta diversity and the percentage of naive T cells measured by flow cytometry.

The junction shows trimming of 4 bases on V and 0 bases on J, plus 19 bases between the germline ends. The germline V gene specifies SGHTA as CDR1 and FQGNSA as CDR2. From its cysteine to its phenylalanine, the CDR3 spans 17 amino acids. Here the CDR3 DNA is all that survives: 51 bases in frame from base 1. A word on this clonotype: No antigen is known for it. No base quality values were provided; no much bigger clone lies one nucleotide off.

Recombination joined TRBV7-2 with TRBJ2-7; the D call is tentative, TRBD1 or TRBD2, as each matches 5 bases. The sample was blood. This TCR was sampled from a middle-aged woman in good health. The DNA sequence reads TGTGCCAGCAGCTCCTCCGGGACCAAAACCCCCTCCTACGAGCAGTACTTC. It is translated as CASSSSGTKTPSYEQYF.